The T cell receptor beta chain under discussion was sequenced for a study of shared clonotypes between healthy human individuals. General study points: The study found about 5% of naive CD4 clonotypes shared across four donors.

CDR1 and CDR2 (germline): SGDLS, YYNGEE. The length of the CDR3 is 15 residues. Germline trimming cut 3 bases from V and 2 bases from J; bases unmatched to any gene: 4. In the case of this clone: Its specificity is not known.

TCRdb keeps only in-frame clones here, not all; method: immunoSEQ multiplex PCR. The repertoire includes about 1.5 million clones, approximately 98% of them detected once, and 0.45% sits in the top ten. The TCR originated in a man in his thirties or forties in good health. The chain is built from TRBV9 and TRBJ2-7, with 11 bases aligning to TRBD2. Source material: naive CD4+ T cells sorted from blood. Subset defined: CD45RA+ positively selected. CDR3 in DNA: TGTGCCAGCAGCGCCTCGACTAGCGGGACCTACGAGCAGTACTTC. Translated: CASSASTSGTYEQYF.